Reported below is one T cell receptor beta chain. V was clipped by 0 bases and J by 0 bases, with 9 bases between them. CDR1 is SGHRS and CDR2 is YFSETQ in the germline V gene. The CDR3 extends over 15 amino acids. This specimen comes from a study of blood T cell repertoires in COVID-19. Study overall: Italy, Spain and the United States were the sources of the convalescent and acute COVID-19 samples. From T cells, B-cell-depleted T cells, or PBMCs came the material, which was cDNA or gDNA.

Source study methods: It was from reference gene primer amplification that nucleated cell counts were estimated. Repertoires were generated with immunoSEQ multiplex PCR, while TCRdb's copy carries only in-frame clones and drops some. V and J calls and clone size are copied from that table; D and trimming were computed from the DNA. The sample contains 35,000 to 45,000 clones, about 91% of which appear only once. The sample was peripheral blood. This receptor was obtained from a human donor in a cohort sampled during active COVID-19. V and J are TRBV5-1 and TRBJ1-2; D remains unclear. The CDR3 sequence is CASSLEHNANYGYTF. The DNA for the CDR3 is TGCGCCAGCAGCTTGGAACACAATGCTAACTATGGCTACACCTTC.